The 28 T cell receptor beta chains below all came from one sample that was sequenced in a study of graft-versus-host responses after intestinal transplantation. Their recognized antigens are unknown. Profiled with immunoSEQ multiplex PCR; TCRdb holds only in-frame clones, not every one. In the table there are some 92,000 clones, 80% to 95% of which are singletons. Sequencing was performed on unstimulated CD4+ T cells sorted from spleen or lymph node cells, taken before intestinal transplant. Every receptor here comes from a human donor who received an intestinal transplant.

Here the CDR3 reads CASSQGLAGANEQFF. CDR3 sequence (DNA): TGTGCCAGCAGCCAGGGACTAGCGGGAGCCAATGAGCAGTTCTTC. The chain employs TRBV14 and TRBJ2-1; 14 nucleotides agree with TRBD2. The germline CDR1 and CDR2 sequences are SGHDN and FVKESK. Losses at the gene ends were 3 bases for V and 6 bases for J; bases not matched to a gene: 1. There are 15 residues in the CDR3.

The chain combines TRBV5-1 with TRBJ2-7, with 8 bases matching TRBD1. The trim removed 5 bases at V and 3 bases at J, leaving 13 bases unmatched. Germline CDR1 reads SGHRS; CDR2 reads YFSETQ. The CDR3 spans 16 residues. The chain's CDR3 is CASRQGDLTGYYEQYF. The DNA of the CDR3 is TGCGCCAGCAGACAGGGGGACCTTACGGGATACTACGAGCAGTACTTC. Variable domain in full (rest from reference TRBV5-1 and TRBJ2-7): KAGVTQTPRYLIKTRGQQVTLSCSPISGHRSVSWYQQTPGQGLQFLFEYFSETQRNKGNFPGRFSGRQFSNSRSEMNVSTLELGDSALYLCASRQGDLTGYYEQYFGPGTRLTVT.

The rearrangement uses TRBV7-9 and TRBJ2-3, with unresolved D. V lost 2 bases to trimming and J lost 2 bases, with 11 bases between them. Germline CDR1 SEHNR, CDR2 FQNEAQ (reference sequence). This CDR3 comprises 15 residues. The chain's CDR3 is CASSLHPISTDTQYF. For the CDR3, the DNA is TGTGCCAGCAGCTTACATCCCATCTCCACAGATACGCAGTATTTT.

In its sample, this clone was seen once. V is TRBV18 and J is TRBJ2-7; possible D gene TRBD1, 7 bases. Trimming stripped 6 bases from V and 9 bases from J, with 18 bases between. The CDR3 length is 13 residues. CDR1 is KGHSH, CDR2 LQKENI, per germline. Here the CDR3 DNA reads TGTGCCAGCTCGGACAGGAGCTCCGGGGGGCAGTACTTC. It translates to CASSDRSSGGQYF.

This clone appeared a single time. The J gene is TRBJ1-2, the V gene TRBV5-5, with D perhaps TRBD1 (5 bases). Per germline, CDR1 SGHKS and CDR2 YYEKEE (reference sequence). Trimming left V 1 base short and J 2 bases short, with 12 bases between. The CDR3 length is 15 residues. The CDR3 DNA follows: TGTGCCAGCAGCTTGATAGCAGGGAACAACTATGGCTACACCTTC. Amino acid sequence: CASSLIAGNNYGYTF.

The chain combines TRBV7-3 with TRBJ2-1; TRBD2 agrees at 8 bases. The CDR3 extends over 14 amino acids. Losses at the gene ends were 5 bases for V and 9 bases for J; bases not matched to a gene: 9. Germline values: CDR1 SGHTA, CDR2 FQGTGA. The CDR3 nucleotides read TGTGCCAGCAGCCCAGCGGGAGTTGAGGGTGAGCAGTTCTTC. Residues: CASSPAGVEGEQFF. The full variable domain, with the rest looked up from reference TRBV7-3 and TRBJ2-1, is GAGVSQTPSNKVTEKGKYVELRCDPISGHTALYWYRQSLGQGPEFLIYFQGTGAADDSGLPNDRFFAVRPEGSVSTLKIQRTERGDSAVYLCASSPAGVEGEQFFGPGTRLTVL.

The J gene is TRBJ2-5, the V gene TRBV7-2; TRBD2 aligns across 9 bases. CDR1 SGHTA and CDR2 FQGNSA come from the germline V gene. CDR3 size: 15 residues. Trimming took 7 bases from V and 2 from J; bases not matched to a gene: 8. The CDR3, as DNA: TGTGCCAGCACCTATAGCGGGAGCCCTCAAGAGACCCAGTACTTC. This sequence encodes CASTYSGSPQETQYF. The whole variable domain, remainder taken from reference TRBV7-2 and TRBJ2-5, is GAGVSQSPSNKVTEKGKDVELRCDPISGHTALYWYRQSLGQGLEFLIYFQGNSAPDKSGLPSDRFSAERTGGSVSTLTIQRTQQEDSAVYLCASTYSGSPQETQYFGPGTRLLVL.

The chain recombines TRBV30 with TRBJ1-5; D ambiguous. V gave up 0 bases and J gave up 4 bases, with 13 bases separating them. The V gene's germline CDR1 is GTSNPN and CDR2 SVGIG (reference sequence). CDR3 length: 15 residues. CDR3 coding DNA: TGTGCCTGGAGTGTACCAAATTCCAGGAATCAGCCCCAGCATTTT. Translated, it gives CAWSVPNSRNQPQHF.

This rearrangement joins TRBV9 to TRBJ2-7; D not certain. Trimming took 4 bases from V and 7 from J, leaving 18 bases between them. CDR3 size: 14 residues. The germline CDR1 and CDR2 sequences are SGDLS and YYNGEE. The CDR3 DNA follows: TGTGCCAGCAGCCCCGTTATCGCGATCCCGGAGCAGTACTTC. Protein: CASSPVIAIPEQYF.

V usage is TRBV19 and J usage is TRBJ2-7; TRBD1 or TRBD2 may be the D gene (5 bases each). The V and J ends lost 5 bases and 3 bases respectively, with 17 bases between them. Germline V gene sequence: CDR1 LNHDA, CDR2 SQIVND (reference sequence). The CDR3 extends over 15 amino acids. As DNA, the CDR3 is TGTGCCAGTAGTCCCGACAGCAGTGGGAGCTACGAGCAGTACTTC. Translation gives CASSPDSSGSYEQYF. Combining the CDR3 with reference TRBV19 and TRBJ2-7 gives the whole variable domain DGGITQSPKYLFRKEGQNVTLSCEQNLNHDAMYWYRQDPGQGLRLIYYSQIVNDFQKGDIAEGYSVSREKKESFPLTVTSAQKNPTAFYLCASSPDSSGSYEQYFGPGTRLTVT.

The chain has TRBV19 and TRBJ1-1; TRBD1 might be the D (5 bases). Germline-derived CDR1 and CDR2 are LNHDA and SQIVND (reference sequence). V was clipped by 0 bases and J by 0 bases, with 11 bases between them. The CDR3 runs to 16 residues. CDR3 region: CASSIEGKGVNTEAFF. The CDR3 bases are TGTGCCAGTAGTATAGAGGGAAAAGGGGTGAACACTGAAGCTTTCTTT.

The rearrangement links TRBV5-4 to TRBJ1-2; TRBD1 might be the D (6 bases). V was clipped by 6 bases and J by 4 bases, with 25 bases between them. CDR3 length: 17 residues. The V gene's germline CDR1 is SGHNT and CDR2 YYREEE (reference sequence). For the CDR3, the DNA is TGTGCCAGCACCCAGGGGATCGCCGGCGTTTTCCCCTATGGCTACACCTTC. This codes for CASTQGIAGVFPYGYTF.

This chain connects TRBV19 to TRBJ1-5; no clear D gene. Germline V CDR1 and CDR2: LNHDA, SQIVND (reference sequence). V was trimmed by 1 base and J by 5 bases, leaving 12 bases between them. This CDR3 region has 15 residues. The CDR3 here is CASSIGGRADQPQHF. The CDR3 DNA reads TGTGCCAGTAGTATAGGAGGGAGGGCGGATCAGCCCCAGCATTTT.

The CDR3 region is CASRPGQGALAGELFF. CDR3 nucleotide sequence: TGTGCCAGCAGGCCGGGGCAGGGGGCGCTCGCCGGGGAGCTGTTTTTT. The chain links TRBV14 to TRBJ2-2, with TRBD1 identical over 8 bases. CDR1 and CDR2 (germline): SGHDN, FVKESK. V was clipped by 6 bases and J by 6 bases; unmatched bases: 12. The CDR3 covers 16 residues.

This sequence joins TRBV7-3 and TRBJ1-1; D unclear. The V and J ends lost 0 bases and 0 bases respectively, with 8 bases between them. In germline, CDR1 is SGHTA, CDR2 FQGTGA. The CDR3 spans 15 residues. The DNA of the CDR3 is TGTGCCAGCAGCTTAACGGCAGGTTTGAACACTGAAGCTTTCTTT. This encodes CASSLTAGLNTEAFF.

The chain combines TRBV5-1 with TRBJ2-1, with D tentatively TRBD1 (5 bases). CDR1 and CDR2 (germline): SGHRS, YFSETQ. The ends were cut back, 3 bases at V and 0 bases at J, with 19 bases in the middle. The CDR3 length is 18 residues. For the CDR3, the DNA is TGCGCCAGCAGCTCGAGTGCTGGACAACCGAGCTCCTACAATGAGCAGTTCTTC. Its translation is CASSSSAGQPSSYNEQFF.

The chain links TRBV19 to TRBJ2-1; 11 bases fit TRBD2. CDR3 length: 15 residues. CDR1 and CDR2 (germline): LNHDA, SQIVND (reference sequence). The V gene end was trimmed by 8 bases and the J gene end by 4 bases; junction bases not matched to a gene: 7. In DNA, the CDR3 is TGTGCCAGTGAAACTAGCGGGAGTCTATACAATGAGCAGTTCTTC. Translating gives CASETSGSLYNEQFF.

This rearrangement joins TRBV7-2 to TRBJ2-6; TRBD2 matches 7 bases. The J segment lost 1 base and the V segment lost 5 bases, leaving 11 bases of the junction unmatched. The CDR3 is made up of 18 amino acids. Germline V gene sequence: CDR1 SGHTA, CDR2 FQGNSA. The DNA of the CDR3 is TGTGCCAGCAGCCCCCAGTGGCTAGCGGTATCTGGGGCCAACGTCCTGACTTTC. Encoded protein: CASSPQWLAVSGANVLTF. Looking up the rest from reference TRBV7-2 and TRBJ2-6 gives the full variable domain: GAGVSQSPSNKVTEKGKDVELRCDPISGHTALYWYRQSLGQGLEFLIYFQGNSAPDKSGLPSDRFSAERTGGSVSTLTIQRTQQEDSAVYLCASSPQWLAVSGANVLTFGAGSRLTVL.

This chain links TRBV2 with TRBJ2-4, with 7 bases matching TRBD2. From germline, CDR1 is SNHLY and CDR2 FYNNEI. After removal of 2 bases from V and 6 bases from J, the junction contained 4 bases not matched to a gene. The CDR3 extends over 14 amino acids. The CDR3 is CASSEKGGRNIQYF. The CDR3 nucleotides read TGTGCCAGCAGTGAAAAGGGCGGGAGAAACATTCAGTACTTC.

The chain combines TRBV14 with TRBJ2-2; 8 nucleotides match TRBD2. The CDR3 is made up of 14 amino acids. Germline V gene lookup returns CDR1 SGHDN and CDR2 FVKESK. The trim removed 6 bases at V and 1 base at J, leaving 1 base unmatched. CDR3 nucleotides: TGTGCCAGCAGGCTAGCGGGGAACACCGGGGAGCTGTTTTTT. Encoded protein: CASRLAGNTGELFF.

The V call is TRBV7-9, the J call TRBJ1-2; D not certain. Germline CDR1 and CDR2: SEHNR and FQNEAQ (reference sequence). The CDR3 runs to 15 residues. Trimming removed 3 bases at V and 2 bases at J, with 13 bases between. CDR3 nucleotides: TGTGCCAGCAGCTTTCCCCGACCGACCAACTATGGCTACACCTTC. Its translation is CASSFPRPTNYGYTF.

This chain joins TRBV7-2 and TRBJ2-7; D assignment may be TRBD1 or TRBD2 (5 bases each). V lost 1 base and J lost 2, with 6 bases in between. From germline, CDR1 is SGHTA and CDR2 FQGNSA. The CDR3 loop spans 13 amino acids. DNA for the CDR3: TGTGCCAGCAGCTTAGTGGGACCCTACGAGCAGTACTTC. This translates into CASSLVGPYEQYF.

With regard to this clone: Within the sample, other DNA sequences also encode this same CDR3. The chain couples TRBV29-1 to TRBJ2-2; a possible D gene is TRBD2 (5 bases). The CDR3 is 13 residues long. From germline, CDR1 is SQVTM and CDR2 ANQGSEA. V was trimmed by 4 bases and J by 7 bases, leaving 13 bases between them. CDR3: CSVGGRGNGELFF. CDR3 coding DNA: TGCAGCGTTGGTGGGAGAGGGAACGGGGAGCTGTTTTTT.

V and J are TRBV7-9 and TRBJ2-2; 7 positions agree with TRBD2. With V trimmed by 5 bases and J by 6 bases, 12 bases remained unmatched. CDR1 and CDR2 (germline): SEHNR, FQNEAQ (reference sequence). CDR3 size: 16 residues. The DNA for the CDR3 is TGTGCCAGCAGCCGCCCGGGACTAACTAGAGCCGGGGAGCTGTTTTTT. It specifies CASSRPGLTRAGELFF.

The chain employs TRBV18 and TRBJ2-3; D gene ambiguous. Between the trimmed V and J ends, which lost 5 bases and 4 bases, there was a span of 22 bases. The CDR3 has 17 residues. Germline V CDR1 and CDR2: KGHSH, LQKENI. CDR3 loop: CASSGLTSEGFSDTQYF. The CDR3 nucleotides are TGTGCCAGCTCAGGGCTTACCTCGGAAGGGTTCTCAGATACGCAGTATTTT. The full variable domain, rest sourced from reference TRBV18 and TRBJ2-3, is NAGVMQNPRHLVRRRGQEARLRCSPMKGHSHVYWYRQLPEEGLKFMVYLQKENIIDESGMPKERFSAEFPKEGPSILRIQQVVRGDSAAYFCASSGLTSEGFSDTQYFGPGTRLTVL.

The genes are TRBV9 and TRBJ2-4; a weak D match, TRBD1 (6 bases). Trimming stripped 1 base from V and 6 bases from J, with 11 bases between. CDR1 is SGDLS and CDR2 is YYNGEE in the germline V gene. The CDR3 runs 14 residues. The CDR3 loop reads CASSVQDSSNIQYF. The CDR3 DNA reads TGTGCCAGCAGCGTACAGGACAGTTCAAACATTCAGTACTTC.

V and J are TRBV25-1 and TRBJ1-1, with TRBD1 as a possible D gene (5 bases). This CDR3 comprises 13 residues. Trimming shortened V by 2 bases and J by 3 bases, and 7 bases separated the two germline ends. Germline V CDR1 and CDR2: MGHDK, SYGVNS. As DNA, the CDR3 is TGTGCCAGCAGTGAAGGAGGGGACACTGAAGCTTTCTTT. Translation gives CASSEGGDTEAFF. Complete variable domain (other parts from reference TRBV25-1 and TRBJ1-1): EADIYQTPRYLVIGTGKKITLECSQTMGHDKMYWYQQDPGMELHLIHYSYGVNSTEKGDLSSESTVSRIRTEHFPLTLESARPSHTSQYLCASSEGGDTEAFFGQGTRLTVV.

This clone was seen a few times. The V and J genes are TRBV5-1 and TRBJ2-2, with TRBD2 identical over 14 bases. Trimming removed 7 bases from V and 5 bases from J; junction bases left unmatched: 1. In germline, CDR1 is SGHRS, CDR2 YFSETQ. The CDR3 is made up of 14 amino acids. The CDR3 DNA reads as TGCGCCAGCGGGACTAGCGGGAGAACCGGGGAGCTGTTTTTT. It encodes CASGTSGRTGELFF.